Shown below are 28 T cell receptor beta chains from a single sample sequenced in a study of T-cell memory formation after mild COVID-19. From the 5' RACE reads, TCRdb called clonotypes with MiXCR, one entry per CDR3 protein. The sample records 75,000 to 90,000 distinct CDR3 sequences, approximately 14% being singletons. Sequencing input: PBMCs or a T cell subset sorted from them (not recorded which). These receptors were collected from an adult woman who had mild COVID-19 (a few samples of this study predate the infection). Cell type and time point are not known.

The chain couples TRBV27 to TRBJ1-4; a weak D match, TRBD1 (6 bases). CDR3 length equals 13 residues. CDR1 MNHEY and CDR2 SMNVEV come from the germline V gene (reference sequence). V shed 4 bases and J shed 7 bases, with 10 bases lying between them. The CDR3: CASSSGHLEKLFF. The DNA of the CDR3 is TGTGCCAGCAGTTCGGGACACCTTGAAAAACTGTTTTTT. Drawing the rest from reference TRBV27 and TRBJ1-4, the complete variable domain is EAQVTQNPRYLITVTGKKLTVTCSQNMNHEYMSWYRQDPGLGLRQIYYSMNVEVTDKGDVPEGYKVSRKEKRNFPLILESPSPNQTSLYFCASSSGHLEKLFFGSGTQLSVL.

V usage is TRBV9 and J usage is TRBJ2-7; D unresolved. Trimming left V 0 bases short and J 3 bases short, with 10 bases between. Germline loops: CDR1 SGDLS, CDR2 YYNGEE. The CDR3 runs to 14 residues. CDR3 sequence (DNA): TGTGCCAGCAGCGTAGGCGGCGGTATCTACGAGCAGTACTTC. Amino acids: CASSVGGGIYEQYF. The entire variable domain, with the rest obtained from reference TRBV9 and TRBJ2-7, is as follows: DSGVTQTPKHLITATGQRVTLRCSPRSGDLSVYWYQQSLDQGLQFLIQYYNGEERAKGNILERFSAQQFPDLHSELNLSSLELGDSALYFCASSVGGGIYEQYFGPGTRLTVT.

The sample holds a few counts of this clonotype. CDR3 bases: TGCGCCAGCAGCATCCCGACCTTCGGAGGGGAAGCTTTCTTT. Its protein is CASSIPTFGGEAFF. V usage is TRBV5-1 and J usage is TRBJ1-1; unclear D gene. Trimming pared 4 bases from V and 8 bases from J, leaving 18 bases between. The CDR3 loop spans 14 amino acids. The germline V gene has CDR1 SGHRS and CDR2 YFSETQ.

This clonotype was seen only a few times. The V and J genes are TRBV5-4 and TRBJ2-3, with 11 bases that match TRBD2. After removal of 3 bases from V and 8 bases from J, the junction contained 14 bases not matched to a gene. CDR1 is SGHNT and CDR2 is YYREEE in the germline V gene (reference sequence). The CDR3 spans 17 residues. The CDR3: CASSSPTSGGLIGTQYF. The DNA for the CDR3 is TGTGCCAGCAGCTCGCCAACTAGCGGGGGTTTGATAGGTACGCAGTATTTT.

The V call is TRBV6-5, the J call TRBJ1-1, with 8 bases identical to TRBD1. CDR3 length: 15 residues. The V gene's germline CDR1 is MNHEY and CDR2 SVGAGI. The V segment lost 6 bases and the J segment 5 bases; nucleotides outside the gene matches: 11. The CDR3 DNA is TGTGCCAGCAGGGTTCCAGGGGGCGTCCGGACTGAAGCTTTCTTT. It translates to CASRVPGGVRTEAFF.

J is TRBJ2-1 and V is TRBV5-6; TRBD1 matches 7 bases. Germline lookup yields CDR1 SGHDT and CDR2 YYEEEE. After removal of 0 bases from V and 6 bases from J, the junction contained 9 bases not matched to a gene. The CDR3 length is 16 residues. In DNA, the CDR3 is TGTGCCAGCAGCTTGGGGGCAGGGGGTAGATTCAATGAGCAGTTCTTC. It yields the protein CASSLGAGGRFNEQFF.

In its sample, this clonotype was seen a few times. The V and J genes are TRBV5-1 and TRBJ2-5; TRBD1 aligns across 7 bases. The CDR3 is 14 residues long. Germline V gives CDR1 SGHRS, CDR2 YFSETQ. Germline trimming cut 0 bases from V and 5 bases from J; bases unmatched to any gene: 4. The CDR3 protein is CASSLGQGYETQYF. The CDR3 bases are TGCGCCAGCAGCTTGGGACAGGGCTACGAGACCCAGTACTTC.

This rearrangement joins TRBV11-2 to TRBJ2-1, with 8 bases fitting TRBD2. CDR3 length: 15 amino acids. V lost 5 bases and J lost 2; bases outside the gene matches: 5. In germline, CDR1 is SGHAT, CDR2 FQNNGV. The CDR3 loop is CASSLNGGAYNEQFF. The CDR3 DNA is TGTGCCAGCAGCCTAAACGGGGGGGCCTACAATGAGCAGTTCTTC.

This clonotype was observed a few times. The CDR3 nucleotides read TGTGCCTGGACGAGCGGGGGGGCCAATGAGCAGTTCTTC. Amino acids: CAWTSGGANEQFF. This sequence joins TRBV30 and TRBJ2-1; 10 bases match TRBD2. Germline lookup yields CDR1 GTSNPN and CDR2 SVGIG (reference sequence). The CDR3 totals 13 residues. V was clipped by 4 bases and J by 6 bases; unmatched bases: 3.

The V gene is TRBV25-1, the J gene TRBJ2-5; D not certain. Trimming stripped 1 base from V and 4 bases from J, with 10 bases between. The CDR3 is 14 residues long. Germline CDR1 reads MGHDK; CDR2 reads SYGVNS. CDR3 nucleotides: TGTGCCAGCAGTGAATCGATGCAGAGAGAGACCCAGTACTTC. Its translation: CASSESMQRETQYF. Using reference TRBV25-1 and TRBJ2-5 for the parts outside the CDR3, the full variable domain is EADIYQTPRYLVIGTGKKITLECSQTMGHDKMYWYQQDPGMELHLIHYSYGVNSTEKGDLSSESTVSRIRTEHFPLTLESARPSHTSQYLCASSESMQRETQYFGPGTRLLVL.

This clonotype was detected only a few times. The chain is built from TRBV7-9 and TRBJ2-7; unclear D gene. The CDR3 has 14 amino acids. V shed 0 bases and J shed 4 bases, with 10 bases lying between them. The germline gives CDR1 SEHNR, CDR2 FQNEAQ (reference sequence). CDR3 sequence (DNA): TGTGCCAGCAGCTTAGCGCGTACAGATTACGAGCAGTACTTC. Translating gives CASSLARTDYEQYF.

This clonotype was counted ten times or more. The CDR3: CASSYSLGGGTDTQYF. The CDR3 nucleotides read TGTGCCAGCAGTTACTCATTGGGCGGTGGCACAGATACGCAGTATTTT. The chain joins TRBV6-5 to TRBJ2-3; D call uncertain. The germline V gene encodes CDR1 MNHEY and CDR2 SVGAGI. Trimming took off 0 bases at V and 1 base at J, with 11 bases between the two ends. The CDR3 is 16 residues long.

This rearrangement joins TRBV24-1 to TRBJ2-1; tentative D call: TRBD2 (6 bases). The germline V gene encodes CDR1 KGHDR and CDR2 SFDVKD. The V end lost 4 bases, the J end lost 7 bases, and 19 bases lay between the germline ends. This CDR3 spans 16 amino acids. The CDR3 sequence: CATSDLSGFGLNEQFF. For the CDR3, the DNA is TGTGCCACCAGTGACCTTAGCGGTTTCGGGTTGAATGAGCAGTTCTTC.

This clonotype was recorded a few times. This CDR3 reads CASSFGGGITNEQFF. The CDR3, as DNA: TGCGCCAGCAGCTTCGGCGGGGGCATAACCAATGAGCAGTTCTTC. The gene calls are TRBV5-1 and TRBJ2-1; TRBD2 is a possible D gene (7 bases). The length of the CDR3 is 15 residues. V lost 2 bases and J 6 bases, leaving 15 bases between the germline ends. Germline V gene sequence: CDR1 SGHRS, CDR2 YFSETQ.

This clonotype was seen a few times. Written as DNA, the CDR3 is TGTGCCAGCAGCTCGACCTACAAACTACAGGGAAGGGGGAGCTCCTACGAGCAGTACTTC. Translation: CASSSTYKLQGRGSSYEQYF. This sequence joins TRBV7-9 and TRBJ2-7; weak D call: TRBD1 (6 bases). The V end lost 4 bases, the J end lost 0 bases, and 28 bases lay between the germline ends. The CDR3 totals 20 residues. Germline lookup yields CDR1 SEHNR and CDR2 FQNEAQ (reference sequence).

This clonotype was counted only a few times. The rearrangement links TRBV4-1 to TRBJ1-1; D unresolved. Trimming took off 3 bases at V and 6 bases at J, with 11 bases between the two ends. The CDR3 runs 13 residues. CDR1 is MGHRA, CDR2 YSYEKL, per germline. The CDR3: CASSHASRPEAFF. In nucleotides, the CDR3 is TGCGCCAGCAGCCACGCGAGCCGGCCTGAAGCTTTCTTT.

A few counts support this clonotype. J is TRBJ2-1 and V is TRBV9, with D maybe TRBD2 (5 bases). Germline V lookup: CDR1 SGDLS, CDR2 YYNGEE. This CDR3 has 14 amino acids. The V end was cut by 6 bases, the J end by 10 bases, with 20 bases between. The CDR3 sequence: CASKAFRDAGEQFF. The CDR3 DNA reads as TGTGCCAGCAAGGCCTTCCGGGATGCGGGCGAGCAGTTCTTC.

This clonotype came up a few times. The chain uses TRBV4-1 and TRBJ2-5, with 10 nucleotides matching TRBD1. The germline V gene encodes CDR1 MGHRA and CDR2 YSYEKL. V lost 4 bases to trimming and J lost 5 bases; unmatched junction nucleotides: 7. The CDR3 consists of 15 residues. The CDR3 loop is CASSLDRGPWETQYF. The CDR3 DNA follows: TGCGCCAGCAGCCTCGACAGGGGGCCGTGGGAGACCCAGTACTTC.

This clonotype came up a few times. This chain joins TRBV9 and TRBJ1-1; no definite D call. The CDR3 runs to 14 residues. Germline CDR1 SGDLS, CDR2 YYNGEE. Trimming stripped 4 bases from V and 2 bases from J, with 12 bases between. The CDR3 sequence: CASSPTGPNTEAFF. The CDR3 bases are TGTGCCAGCAGCCCAACCGGGCCCAACACTGAAGCTTTCTTT.

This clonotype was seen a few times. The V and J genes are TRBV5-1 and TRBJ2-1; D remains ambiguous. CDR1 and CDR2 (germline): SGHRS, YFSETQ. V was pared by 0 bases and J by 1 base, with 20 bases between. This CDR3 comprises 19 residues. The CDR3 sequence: CASSLADPVRRRSYNEQFF. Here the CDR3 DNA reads TGCGCCAGCAGCTTGGCAGATCCAGTCCGCAGGAGATCCTACAATGAGCAGTTCTTC.

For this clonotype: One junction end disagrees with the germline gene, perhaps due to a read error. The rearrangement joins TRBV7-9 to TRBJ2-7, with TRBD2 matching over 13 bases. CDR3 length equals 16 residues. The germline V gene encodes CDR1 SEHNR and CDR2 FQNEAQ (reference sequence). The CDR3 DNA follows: TGTGCCAGCAGTAAACTAGCGGGAGGGCCCTCCGACGAGCAGTACTTC. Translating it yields CASSKLAGGPSDEQYF.

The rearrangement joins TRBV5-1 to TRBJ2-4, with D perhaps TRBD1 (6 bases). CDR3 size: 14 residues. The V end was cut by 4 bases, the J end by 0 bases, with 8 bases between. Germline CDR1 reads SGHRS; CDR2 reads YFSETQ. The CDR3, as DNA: TGCGCCAGCAGCACGGACAGAGCCAAAAACATTCAGTACTTC. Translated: CASSTDRAKNIQYF.

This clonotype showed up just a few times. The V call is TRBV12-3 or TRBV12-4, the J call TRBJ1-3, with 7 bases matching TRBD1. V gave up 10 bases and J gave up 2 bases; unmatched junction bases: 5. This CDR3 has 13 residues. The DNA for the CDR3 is TGTGCCACCCAGGGGGGGCCTGGAAACACCATATATTTT. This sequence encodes CATQGGPGNTIYF.

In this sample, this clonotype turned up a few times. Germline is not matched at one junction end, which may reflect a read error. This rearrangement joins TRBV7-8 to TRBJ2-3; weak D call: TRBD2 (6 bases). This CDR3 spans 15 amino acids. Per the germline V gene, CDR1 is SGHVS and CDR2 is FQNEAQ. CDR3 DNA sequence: TGTGCCAGCGGCTTAATTAGCGGTAGCACAGATACGCAGTATTTT. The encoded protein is CASGLISGSTDTQYF.

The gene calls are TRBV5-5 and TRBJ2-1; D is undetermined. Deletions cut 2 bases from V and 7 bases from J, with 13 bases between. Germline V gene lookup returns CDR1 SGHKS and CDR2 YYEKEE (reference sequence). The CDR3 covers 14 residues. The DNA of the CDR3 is TGTGCCAGCAGCTTAAGACCGGCCGGTAATGAGCAGTTCTTC. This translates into CASSLRPAGNEQFF. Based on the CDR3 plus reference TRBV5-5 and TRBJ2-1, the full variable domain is DAGVTQSPTHLIKTRGQQVTLRCSPISGHKSVSWYQQVLGQGPQFIFQYYEKEERGRGNFPDRFSARQFPNYSSELNVNALLLGDSALYLCASSLRPAGNEQFFGPGTRLTVL.

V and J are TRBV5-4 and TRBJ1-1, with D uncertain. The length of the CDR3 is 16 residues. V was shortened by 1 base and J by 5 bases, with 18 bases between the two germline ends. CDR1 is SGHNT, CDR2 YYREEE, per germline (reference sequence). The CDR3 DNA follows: TGTGCCAGCAGCTTGTCTTGGCCTCCTACGACAACTGAAGCTTTCTTT. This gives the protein CASSLSWPPTTTEAFF.

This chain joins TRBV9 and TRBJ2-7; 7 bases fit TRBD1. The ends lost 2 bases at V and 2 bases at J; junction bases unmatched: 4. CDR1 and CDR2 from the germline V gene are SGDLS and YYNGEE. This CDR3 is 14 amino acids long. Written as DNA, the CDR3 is TGTGCCAGCAGCGTTGGGACAGCCACCTACGAGCAGTACTTC. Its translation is CASSVGTATYEQYF.

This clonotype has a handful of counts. CDR3 region: CASSPPTSLYNTGELFF. CDR3 bases: TGTGCCAGCAGCCCGCCGACTAGTCTTTATAACACCGGGGAGCTGTTTTTT. The J gene is TRBJ2-2, the V gene TRBV7-9, with D possibly matching TRBD2 (6 bases). Trimming took 5 bases from V and 2 from J, leaving 18 bases between them. Germline-derived CDR1 and CDR2 are SEHNR and FQNEAQ (reference sequence). The CDR3 totals 17 residues.